This T cell receptor (beta chain) was sequenced in a study of blood T cell repertoires in COVID-19. The authors' processing: By means of reference gene primer amplification, nucleated cell counts were estimated. Sequencing was performed with immunoSEQ multiplex PCR; in TCRdb, only in-frame clones are kept and a portion is missing. Clonal size and the V and J genes are those of that table, whereas D and trimming came from the DNA. The data show 85,000 to 130,000 clones, 91% seen once. The CDR3 has 12 amino acids. Germline V gene sequence: CDR1 PRHDT, CDR2 FYEKMQ (reference sequence). V was cut by 0 bases and J by 3 bases, with 3 bases left in between.

The receptor's source is a human donor in a cohort sampled during active COVID-19. This chain connects TRBV13 to TRBJ2-7, with D unclear. Sequenced input: peripheral blood. The CDR3 DNA reads TGTGCCAGCAGCTTAGGCAGCTACGAGCAGTACTTC. Encoded protein: CASSLGSYEQYF.